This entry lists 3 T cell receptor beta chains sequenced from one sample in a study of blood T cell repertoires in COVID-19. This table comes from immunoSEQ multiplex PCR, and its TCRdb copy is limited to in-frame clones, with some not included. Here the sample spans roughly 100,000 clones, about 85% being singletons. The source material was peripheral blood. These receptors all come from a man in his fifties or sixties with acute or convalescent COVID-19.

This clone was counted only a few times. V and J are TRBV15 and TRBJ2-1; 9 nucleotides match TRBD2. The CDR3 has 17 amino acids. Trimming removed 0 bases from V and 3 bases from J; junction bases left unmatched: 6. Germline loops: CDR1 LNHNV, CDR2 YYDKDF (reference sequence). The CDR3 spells CATSRDGGRAYYNEQFF. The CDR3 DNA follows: TGTGCCACCAGCAGAGATGGCGGGAGGGCCTACTACAATGAGCAGTTCTTC. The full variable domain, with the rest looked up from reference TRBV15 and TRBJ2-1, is DAMVIQNPRYQVTQFGKPVTLSCSQTLNHNVMYWYQQKSSQAPKLLFHYYDKDFNNEADTPDNFQSRRPNTSFCFLDIRSPGLGDTAMYLCATSRDGGRAYYNEQFFGPGTRLTVL.

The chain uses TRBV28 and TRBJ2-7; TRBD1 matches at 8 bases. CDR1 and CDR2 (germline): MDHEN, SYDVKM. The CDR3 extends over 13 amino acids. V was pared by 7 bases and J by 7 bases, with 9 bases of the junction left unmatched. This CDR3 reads CASTADRVSEQYF. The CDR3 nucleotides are TGTGCCAGCACCGCGGACAGGGTGTCGGAGCAGTACTTC.

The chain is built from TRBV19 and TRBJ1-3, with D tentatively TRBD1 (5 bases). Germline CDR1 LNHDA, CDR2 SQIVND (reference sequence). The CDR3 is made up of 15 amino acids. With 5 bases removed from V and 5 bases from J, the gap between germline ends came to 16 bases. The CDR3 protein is CASSPDSSARNTIYF. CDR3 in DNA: TGTGCCAGTAGTCCCGACAGCTCCGCCCGAAACACCATATATTTT. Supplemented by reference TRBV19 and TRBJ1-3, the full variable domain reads DGGITQSPKYLFRKEGQNVTLSCEQNLNHDAMYWYRQDPGQGLRLIYYSQIVNDFQKGDIAEGYSVSREKKESFPLTVTSAQKNPTAFYLCASSPDSSARNTIYFGEGSWLTVV.